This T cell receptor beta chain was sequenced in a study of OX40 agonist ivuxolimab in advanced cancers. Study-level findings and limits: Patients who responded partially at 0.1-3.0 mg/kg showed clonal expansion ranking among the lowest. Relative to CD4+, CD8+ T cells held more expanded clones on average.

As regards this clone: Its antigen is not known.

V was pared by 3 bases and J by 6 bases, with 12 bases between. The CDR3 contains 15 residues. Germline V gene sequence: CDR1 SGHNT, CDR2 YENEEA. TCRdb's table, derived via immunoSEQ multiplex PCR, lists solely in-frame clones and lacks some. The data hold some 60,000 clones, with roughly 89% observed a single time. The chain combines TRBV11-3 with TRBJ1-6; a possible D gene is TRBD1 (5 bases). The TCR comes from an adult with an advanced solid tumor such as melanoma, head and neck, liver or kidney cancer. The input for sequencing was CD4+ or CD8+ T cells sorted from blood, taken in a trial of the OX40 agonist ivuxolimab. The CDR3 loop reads CASSFGGTGNSPLHF. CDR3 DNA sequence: TGTGCCAGCAGCTTTGGGGGTACCGGTAATTCACCCCTCCACTTT.